Each of the 30 T cell receptor beta chains below was sequenced from the same sample in a study of T cells in localized non-small cell lung cancer. Sequenced by immunoSEQ multiplex PCR; TCRdb stores in-frame clones only, minus some. In the table there are around 80,000 clones, around 80% of which are singletons. The sample in question was PBMCs, obtained before any cancer treatment. Source of these receptors: a man aged 35 to 69 with stage II squamous cell lung carcinoma.

The V call is TRBV19, the J call TRBJ1-6; TRBD1 agrees at 9 bases. Per the germline V gene, CDR1 is LNHDA and CDR2 is SQIVND (reference sequence). The J segment lost 7 bases and the V segment lost 5 bases, leaving 9 bases of the junction unmatched. This CDR3 is built from 16 residues. CDR3 in DNA: TGTGCCAGTAGTCCCTCGACAGGGGGATGGAATTCACCCCTCCACTTT. Translation: CASSPSTGGWNSPLHF.

CDR3 bases: TGTGCCAGCAGTCCCCGGACTAGCGGGAATGAGCAGTTCTTC. Protein: CASSPRTSGNEQFF. The chain combines TRBV27 with TRBJ2-1; 11 bases align to TRBD2. Unmatched junction bases numbered 4, after V lost 5 bases and J lost 7 bases. The germline V gene encodes CDR1 MNHEY and CDR2 SMNVEV (reference sequence). The CDR3 extends over 14 amino acids.

This chain connects TRBV27 to TRBJ2-7; maybe TRBD2 (6 bases). From germline, CDR1 is MNHEY and CDR2 SMNVEV (reference sequence). This CDR3 region has 16 residues. V gave up 5 bases and J gave up 0 bases, with 17 bases separating them. The CDR3 spells CASSPRQLGGSYEQYF. CDR3 DNA sequence: TGTGCCAGCAGTCCGCGACAGCTGGGGGGCTCCTACGAGCAGTACTTC.

This clone has only one observation. V gene TRBV5-1 combines with J gene TRBJ2-4, with D perhaps TRBD1 (5 bases). The CDR3 spans 15 residues. The V gene's germline CDR1 is SGHRS and CDR2 YFSETQ. Trimming left V 1 base short and J 3 bases short, with 11 bases between. CDR3 sequence reads: CASSLQGIDKNIQYF. The DNA of the CDR3 is TGCGCCAGCAGCTTGCAGGGCATCGACAAAAACATTCAGTACTTC.

This clone turned up a few times. The chain has TRBV30 and TRBJ1-1; no reliable D call. V lost 0 bases to trimming and J lost 6 bases, with 8 bases between them. This CDR3 contains 12 residues. Germline V gene lookup returns CDR1 GTSNPN and CDR2 SVGIG (reference sequence). The CDR3 sequence is CAWSVLAAEAFF. DNA of the CDR3: TGTGCCTGGAGTGTATTGGCAGCTGAAGCTTTCTTT.

The V and J genes are TRBV7-2 and TRBJ2-3, with a weak D call TRBD2 (7 bases). Germline CDR1 SGHTA, CDR2 FQGNSA. This CDR3 contains 16 residues. V was cut by 1 base and J by 1 base, with 12 bases left in between. The CDR3 DNA follows: TGTGCCAGCAGCTTAGGGGGGCTAGCGGGCACAGATACGCAGTATTTT. It yields the protein CASSLGGLAGTDTQYF.

This sequence joins TRBV18 and TRBJ2-1, with 8 bases fitting TRBD1. Germline V gives CDR1 KGHSH, CDR2 LQKENI. The V segment lost 6 bases and the J segment 6 bases; nucleotides outside the gene matches: 10. The CDR3 consists of 15 residues. The CDR3 DNA sequence: TGTGCCAGCTCCCCCGGACAGGGCATAGTCAATGAGCAGTTCTTC. It specifies CASSPGQGIVNEQFF.

This chain's CDR3 is CASSRRPGTQYF. The DNA for the CDR3 is TGTGCCAGCAGCCGCCGCCCAGGGACCCAGTACTTC. The chain recombines TRBV28 with TRBJ2-5; D is ambiguous. The CDR3 loop spans 12 amino acids. CDR1 and CDR2 from the germline V gene are MDHEN and SYDVKM. V was clipped by 6 bases and J by 7 bases, with 12 bases between them.

This rearrangement joins TRBV28 to TRBJ2-1, with unresolved D. Germline CDR1 MDHEN, CDR2 SYDVKM. Trimming cost V 3 bases and J 7 bases, with 7 bases left between them. The CDR3 totals 12 residues. As DNA, the CDR3 is TGTGCCAGCAGTTTGTGGGGAAATGAGCAGTTCTTC. Its protein product is CASSLWGNEQFF.

The V gene is TRBV30, the J gene TRBJ1-4, with a possible D match to TRBD1 (5 bases). CDR1 is GTSNPN and CDR2 is SVGIG in the germline V gene (reference sequence). Trimming took 3 bases from V and 0 from J, leaving 14 bases between them. The CDR3 contains 16 residues. The CDR3 protein is CAWSLAGGSTNEKLFF. CDR3 nucleotide sequence: TGTGCCTGGAGCCTGGCGGGGGGATCAACTAATGAAAAACTGTTTTTT.

This clone was observed a few times. The rearrangement uses TRBV10-3 and TRBJ1-3; D ambiguous. Germline V gene lookup returns CDR1 ENHRY and CDR2 SYGVKD. This CDR3 contains 12 residues. V shed 7 bases and J shed 0 bases, with 4 bases lying between them. Here the CDR3 reads CAITDSGNTIYF. The DNA of the CDR3 is TGTGCCATCACCGACTCTGGAAACACCATATATTTT.

The J gene is TRBJ2-5, the V gene TRBV28; 8 nucleotides align to TRBD2. CDR3 length: 14 amino acids. CDR1 MDHEN and CDR2 SYDVKM come from the germline V gene. With 6 bases clipped from V and 5 bases from J, the junction kept 8 bases outside the gene matches. The CDR3 loop reads CASSLAGPWETQYF. The CDR3 nucleotides are TGTGCCAGCAGCCTAGCGGGCCCGTGGGAGACCCAGTACTTC.

There are a few counts of this clone. Mismatch with germline at one junction end may stem from a read error. The rearrangement joins TRBV7-7 to TRBJ1-3; tentatively, D is TRBD1 (5 bases). The germline gives CDR1 SSHAT, CDR2 FNYEAQ (reference sequence). This CDR3 spans 15 amino acids. The CDR3 sequence is CASSPLPGPGNTIYF. The CDR3 bases are TGTGCTAGCAGCCCCCTTCCGGGGCCCGGAAACACCATATATTTT.

This clone was counted between two and nine times. This rearrangement joins TRBV29-1 to TRBJ1-1; D may be TRBD1 (5 bases). From germline, CDR1 is SQVTM and CDR2 ANQGSEA. This CDR3 spans 15 amino acids. Trimming removed 5 bases from V and 2 bases from J, with 18 bases in between. CDR3 sequence reads: CSVPKGEPGNTEAFF. In nucleotides, the CDR3 is TGCAGCGTTCCCAAAGGGGAGCCGGGTAACACTGAAGCTTTCTTT.

This rearrangement joins TRBV9 to TRBJ2-5, with D possibly matching TRBD2 (6 bases). Germline assignment: CDR1 SGDLS and CDR2 YYNGEE. The V end was cut by 7 bases, the J end by 10 bases, with 20 bases between. The CDR3 has 13 residues. In DNA form, the CDR3 reads TGTGCCAGCGGTCAGGACACAACGGGGGACCAGTACTTC. Translating gives CASGQDTTGDQYF.

The chain is built from TRBV6-1 and TRBJ1-2; D not resolved. The CDR3 has 13 residues. Between the trimmed V and J ends, which lost 1 base and 6 bases, there was a span of 9 bases. Germline assignment: CDR1 MNHNS and CDR2 SASEGT. The CDR3 nucleotides read TGTGCCAGCAGTGAAGTCAAGAGGGATGGCTACACCTTC. It is translated as CASSEVKRDGYTF.

V is TRBV7-2 and J is TRBJ2-2; D is unresolved. CDR1 is SGHTA, CDR2 FQGNSA, per germline. Trimming took 3 bases from V and 0 from J, leaving 2 bases between them. CDR3 size: 13 residues. The CDR3 protein is CASSFANTGELFF. CDR3 bases: TGTGCCAGCAGCTTTGCGAACACCGGGGAGCTGTTTTTT.

CDR3 in DNA: TGTGCCAGCAGTTTGTCGGACAGGGGATACAATGAGCAGTTCTTC. Protein: CASSLSDRGYNEQFF. The chain employs TRBV6-5 and TRBJ2-1; TRBD1 matches 9 bases. The CDR3 extends over 15 amino acids. After removal of 4 bases from V and 4 bases from J, the junction contained 5 bases not matched to a gene. Germline CDR1 and CDR2: MNHEY and SVGAGI.

This clone appeared once. The chain uses TRBV18 and TRBJ2-2; 8 bases agree with TRBD1. There are 15 residues in the CDR3. J was trimmed by 0 bases and V by 8 bases; bases with no gene match: 5. The germline CDR1 and CDR2 sequences are KGHSH and LQKENI. The CDR3 loop reads CASPDRGSNTGELFF. The CDR3 DNA sequence: TGTGCCAGCCCCGACAGGGGCTCGAACACCGGGGAGCTGTTTTTT. The variable domain in full, with the rest retrieved from reference TRBV18 and TRBJ2-2, is NAGVMQNPRHLVRRRGQEARLRCSPMKGHSHVYWYRQLPEEGLKFMVYLQKENIIDESGMPKERFSAEFPKEGPSILRIQQVVRGDSAAYFCASPDRGSNTGELFFGEGSRLTVL.

The chain uses TRBV15 and TRBJ2-1; D perhaps matches TRBD1 (6 bases). The germline gives CDR1 LNHNV, CDR2 YYDKDF (reference sequence). Between the trimmed V and J ends, which lost 0 bases and 7 bases, there was a span of 16 bases. The CDR3 is made up of 16 amino acids. The DNA for the CDR3 is TGTGCCACCAGCAGAGACCTCGGCAGGGGTTTGAATGAGCAGTTCTTC. Translation: CATSRDLGRGLNEQFF.

The CDR3 loop is CASSYGPNQPQHF. DNA of the CDR3: TGTGCCAGCAGTTACGGACCGAATCAGCCCCAGCATTTT. This rearrangement joins TRBV2 to TRBJ1-5; D ambiguous. V lost 5 bases and J 4 bases, leaving 9 bases between the germline ends. Per germline, CDR1 SNHLY and CDR2 FYNNEI. The CDR3 has 13 amino acids.

This clone was counted a few times. The CDR3 is CASSQDAGQLYNSPLHF. For the CDR3, the DNA is TGCGCCAGCAGCCAAGACGCTGGACAGCTCTATAATTCACCCCTCCACTTT. V gene TRBV4-1 combines with J gene TRBJ1-6, with D perhaps matching TRBD1 (6 bases). The germline V gene encodes CDR1 MGHRA and CDR2 YSYEKL. V was shortened by 0 bases and J by 3 bases, with 12 bases between the two germline ends. The CDR3 is made up of 17 amino acids.

The chain links TRBV10-3 to TRBJ2-4; D gene uncertain. V was pared by 0 bases and J by 6 bases, with 6 bases between. Germline CDR1 and CDR2: ENHRY and SYGVKD. This CDR3 has 13 residues. The CDR3 DNA is TGTGCCATCAGTGAGTCGGGCCGAAACATTCAGTACTTC. Its protein is CAISESGRNIQYF.

CDR3 nucleotide sequence: TGTGCCAGCAGGACGCAGGGGGCGAACACCGGGGAGCTGTTTTTT. The encoded protein is CASRTQGANTGELFF. The chain combines TRBV28 with TRBJ2-2; 7 bases match TRBD1. CDR1 is MDHEN, CDR2 SYDVKM, per germline. The CDR3 covers 15 residues. V trimming: 6 bases; J trimming: 0 bases; junction bases outside the gene matches: 4.

This chain links TRBV18 with TRBJ2-3, with D maybe TRBD2 (6 bases). V lost 7 bases and J lost 6, with 17 bases in between. Germline CDR1 is KGHSH and CDR2 is LQKENI. CDR3 length equals 14 residues. CDR3 region: CASFTSGVGDTQYF. The DNA of the CDR3 is TGTGCCAGCTTCACCTCGGGAGTCGGGGATACGCAGTATTTT.

The chain combines TRBV4-3 with TRBJ1-5; no definite D call. The V end lost 7 bases, the J end lost 0 bases, and 13 bases lay between the germline ends. The CDR3 covers 15 residues. CDR1 and CDR2 (germline): LGHNA, YSLEER. The CDR3 nucleotides read TGCGCCAGCACCCGAGGGCCTTATAGCAATCAGCCCCAGCATTTT. It is translated as CASTRGPYSNQPQHF.

The V gene is TRBV7-8, the J gene TRBJ2-1; 12 nucleotides align to TRBD2. CDR1 SGHVS and CDR2 FQNEAQ come from the germline V gene. The CDR3 totals 15 residues. The V and J ends lost 6 bases and 7 bases, in that order; junction bases with no gene match: 7. The CDR3 DNA sequence: TGTGCCAGCAGTCCGACTAGCGGGAGATCGAATGAGCAGTTCTTC. As protein: CASSPTSGRSNEQFF.

V and J are TRBV15 and TRBJ2-7; D could derive from TRBD1 or TRBD2 (5 bases each). The CDR3 contains 15 residues. Germline V gene lookup returns CDR1 LNHNV and CDR2 YYDKDF (reference sequence). V was shortened by 0 bases and J by 5 bases, with 14 bases between the two germline ends. The CDR3 loop reads CATSRDNRGPHEQYF. In DNA, the CDR3 is TGTGCCACCAGCAGAGATAATAGGGGACCGCACGAGCAGTACTTC. Based on the CDR3 plus reference TRBV15 and TRBJ2-7, the full variable domain is DAMVIQNPRYQVTQFGKPVTLSCSQTLNHNVMYWYQQKSSQAPKLLFHYYDKDFNNEADTPDNFQSRRPNTSFCFLDIRSPGLGDTAMYLCATSRDNRGPHEQYFGPGTRLTVT.

The V gene is TRBV28, the J gene TRBJ2-7; TRBD2 is a possible D gene (7 bases). Germline lookup yields CDR1 MDHEN and CDR2 SYDVKM. V lost 7 bases and J 3 bases, leaving 22 bases between the germline ends. This CDR3 has 16 residues. In nucleotides, the CDR3 is TGTGCCAGCATTGGGCTGGGGGGCGGGACTATCTACGAGCAGTACTTC. This sequence encodes CASIGLGGGTIYEQYF.

This clone showed up just once. J is TRBJ2-7 and V is TRBV28; the match to TRBD2 covers 11 bases. The CDR3 extends over 20 amino acids. CDR1 MDHEN and CDR2 SYDVKM come from the germline V gene. Unmatched junction bases numbered 23, after V lost 8 bases and J lost 2 bases. In nucleotides, the CDR3 is TGTGCCAGCTCCTCCCCCGTGGGGCTAGCGGGAGGTAAACCCCCCTACGAGCAGTACTTC. The encoded protein is CASSSPVGLAGGKPPYEQYF.